A selection of T cell receptor beta chains follows, all from one sample in a study of spatial heterogeneity in lung cancer. TCRdb redid the calling of the 5' RACE reads with MiXCR, one entry per CDR3 protein. The table shows 20,000 to 30,000 distinct CDR3 sequences, with 4.5% to 7.5% occurring only once. This material consisted of PBMCs, taken at follow-up. These receptors were collected from a male donor with early-stage non-small cell lung cancer. Both conserved end residues are part of each CDR3. The D gene is left open where the match is weak. Clone size appears in some rows only: once, few, many, or a class for an expanded clone.

v_call,clone_size,d_call,j_call,cdr3_nt,cdr3_aa
TRBV6-2/TRBV6-3,few,.,TRBJ2-1,TGTGCCAGCACCCCGACTAGTAACAATGAGCAGTTCTTC,CASTPTSNNEQFF
TRBV3-1,many,TRBD1,TRBJ1-6,TGTGCCAGCAGCCAGCGGGACAGGGGATCCCTCCACTTT,CASSQRDRGSLHF
TRBV6-2/TRBV6-3,few,.,TRBJ2-6,TGTGCCAGCAGTTCCCCCAGTGCTGGGGCCAACGTCCTGACTTTC,CASSSPSAGANVLTF
TRBV20-1,many,TRBD2,TRBJ2-3,TGCAGTGCTAGATCTCCGCGGGGGGTAGCGGGGGTACTCAGCACAGATACGCAGTATTTT,CSARSPRGVAGVLSTDTQYF
TRBV20-1,many,.,TRBJ2-4,TGCAGTGCTACGGGGAACATTCAGTACTTC,CSATGNIQYF
TRBV29-1,.,.,TRBJ2-1,TGCAGCGTTGAGGCGATTAGCTCCTACAATGAGCAGTTCTTC,CSVEAISSYNEQFF
TRBV7-8,few,TRBD2,TRBJ2-3,TGTGCCAGCAGCTTAGCGCTTATATCAGCGGGGGGGATTGATACGCAGTATTTT,CASSLALISAGGIDTQYF
TRBV5-1,few,.,TRBJ2-1,TGCGCCAGCAGCTCCTATGGGGACGAGGCAAATGAGCAGTTCTTC,CASSSYGDEANEQFF
TRBV18,many,TRBD2,TRBJ2-4,TGTGCCAGCTCACGCGATCACCCGGGACTAGCGGCCAAAAACATTCAGTACTTC,CASSRDHPGLAAKNIQYF
TRBV27,few,TRBD1,TRBJ1-1,TGTGCCAGCAGTTCCCACCCGGGACAGGGGAGTACTGAAGCTTTCTTT,CASSSHPGQGSTEAFF
TRBV5-1,many,.,TRBJ2-7,TGCGCCAGCAGCCGGGACTCGATCTACGAGCAGTACTTC,CASSRDSIYEQYF
TRBV6-2/TRBV6-3,.,.,TRBJ1-2,TGTGCCAGCAGTTACTCTTACGGTGTGGAGGGCTACACCTTC,CASSYSYGVEGYTF
TRBV29-1,medium-sized,.,TRBJ2-7,TGCAGCGTTGAAGATCCCTACGAGCAGTACTTC,CSVEDPYEQYF
TRBV18,.,TRBD2,TRBJ2-3,TGTGCCAGCTCACGTGAAGCGGGACTCACAGATACGCAGTATTTT,CASSREAGLTDTQYF
TRBV7-2,.,TRBD2,TRBJ2-3,TGTGCCAGCAGCTTAACTAGCGGGGGTGTAGATACGCAGTATTTT,CASSLTSGGVDTQYF
TRBV9,few,.,TRBJ2-7,TGTGCCAGCAGCGTAGAAGGGTCGCCCTACGAGCAGTACTTC,CASSVEGSPYEQYF
TRBV5-4,many,.,TRBJ2-3,TGTGCCAGCAGCCGGAGAGCTACTAGCACAGATACGCAGTATTTT,CASSRRATSTDTQYF
TRBV23-1,many,.,TRBJ1-5,TGCGCCAGCAGTTACAGGGTCCACAATCAGCCCCAGCATTTT,CASSYRVHNQPQHF
TRBV18,many,.,TRBJ2-3,TGTGCCAGCTCACCCGGAACAGGGAGCACAGATACGCAGTATTTT,CASSPGTGSTDTQYF
TRBV11-2,few,.,TRBJ2-5,TGTGCCAGCAGCTTAGGGTTGAGAACCCAGTACTTC,CASSLGLRTQYF
TRBV7-8,many,TRBD2,TRBJ2-2,TGTGCCAGCAGCTTGGGGACTAGCGGGAGGGCCACCGGGGAGCTGTTTTTT,CASSLGTSGRATGELFF
TRBV24-1,.,.,TRBJ2-5,TGTGCCACCAGTGATTTGTCCCGGGTTGGGGGAGAGACCCAGTACTTC,CATSDLSRVGGETQYF
TRBV5-1,many,TRBD1,TRBJ2-5,TGCGCCAGCAGCGCCTTACAGGGGAACCAAGAGACCCAGTACTTC,CASSALQGNQETQYF
TRBV4-2,few,TRBD1,TRBJ1-2,TGTGCCAGCAGCCAAGGGGGGACAGGGGGCGACTATGGCTACACCTTC,CASSQGGTGGDYGYTF
TRBV5-6,many,.,TRBJ2-3,TGTGCCAGCAGCTTGGGGAGGGATACGCAGTATTTT,CASSLGRDTQYF
TRBV7-3,many,.,TRBJ2-1,TGTGCCAGCAGCTTAAGACGTCGAGGGGATGAGCAGTTCTTC,CASSLRRRGDEQFF
TRBV7-3,many,.,TRBJ1-5,TGTGCCAGCAGCTTAGGGGTAGATCAGCCCCAGCATTTT,CASSLGVDQPQHF
TRBV5-8,.,TRBD2,TRBJ2-3,TGTGCCAGCAGCCCGAGACTAGCGGGGGGCACAGATACGCAGTATTTT,CASSPRLAGGTDTQYF
TRBV20-1,.,.,TRBJ2-7,TGCAGTGCCTGGGACCACCGATCCTACGAGCAGTACTTC,CSAWDHRSYEQYF
TRBV19,many,.,TRBJ1-4,TGTGCCAGTAGTATTTCAGGGGATCCTGAAAAACTGTTTTTT,CASSISGDPEKLFF
TRBV18,few,.,TRBJ2-1,TGTGCCAGCTCAACCATAGGGGGTTTATACAATGAGCAGTTCTTC,CASSTIGGLYNEQFF
TRBV7-3,few,.,TRBJ2-5,TGTGCCAGCAGCTTATCCAGTTTAGAAGAGACCCAGTACTTC,CASSLSSLEETQYF
TRBV12-3/TRBV12-4,many,.,TRBJ1-1,TGTGCCAGCAGCTTACAGATGAACACTGAAGCTTTCTTT,CASSLQMNTEAFF
TRBV7-3,many,TRBD2,TRBJ2-1,TGTGCCAGCAGCACAAGACTAGCGGGTTTGGATGAGCAGTTCTTC,CASSTRLAGLDEQFF
TRBV20-1,many,.,TRBJ1-1,TGCAGTGCTAGACGGGGCCTGGGGATGAACACTGAAGCTTTCTTT,CSARRGLGMNTEAFF
TRBV27,many,TRBD2,TRBJ2-5,TGTGCCAGCCGCCGGGGGGGGGCGGAGACCCAGTACTTC,CASRRGGAETQYF
TRBV9,many,.,TRBJ1-1,TGTGCCAGCAGCGCCGATTGGAGGACTGAAGCTTTCTTT,CASSADWRTEAFF
TRBV7-9,many,.,TRBJ2-7,TGTGCCAGCAGCTTTTCCGTGTACGAGCAGTACTTC,CASSFSVYEQYF
TRBV29-1,.,TRBD1,TRBJ1-2,TGCAGCGGTGGACAGGGTCCCTATGGCTACACCTTC,CSGGQGPYGYTF
TRBV3-1,many,TRBD2,TRBJ2-1,TGTGCCAGCAGCCAACAGCGGGGGCACAATGAGCAGTTCTTC,CASSQQRGHNEQFF
TRBV7-3,few,TRBD2,TRBJ2-2,TGTGCCAGCACCGCAAGCGGGAGTGGCACCGGGGAGCTGTTTTTT,CASTASGSGTGELFF
TRBV19,many,.,TRBJ1-5,TGTGCCAGTAGTATTCAAACGACGGTTACTAGCAATCAGCCCCAGCATTTT,CASSIQTTVTSNQPQHF